Here is one TCR beta chain with its context. Profiled with immunoSEQ multiplex PCR; TCRdb holds only in-frame clones, not every one. The data contain a few hundred thousand clones, 83% of them singletons. The source of the sample is a study of Ad26.COV2.S vaccination and SARS-CoV-2 variants. Treatment: 19 received Ad26.COV2.S at low or high dose, single or two shots; about 5 received placebo; per-sample allocation not given. After the first vaccine or placebo injection, samples were drawn on day 63. As its vector, the vaccine had Ad26, which expressed Wuhan-strain SARS-CoV-2 spike. The germline gives CDR1 LNHDA, CDR2 SQIVND (reference sequence). Trimming pared 5 bases from V and 10 bases from J, leaving 18 bases between. This CDR3 has 15 residues.

This chain joins TRBV19 and TRBJ1-6, with D tentatively TRBD1 (6 bases). The specimen comprised peripheral blood, sampled in a trial of Ad26.COV2.S vaccine versus placebo. The source is a person aged 18-65 years who received the Ad26.COV2.S COVID-19 vaccine or a placebo. In DNA, the CDR3 is TGTGCCAGTAGTGCCCCGGGGGCAGGGGACTCACCCCTCCACTTT. Protein product: CASSAPGAGDSPLHF.